This T cell receptor (beta chain) was identified in a study of blood T cells in healthy people across ages. Whole-study findings and limits: Age advanced and TCR beta diversity per million T cells fell, roughly linearly.

As concerns this clonotype: Antigen specificity is unknown.

From germline, CDR1 is SNHLY and CDR2 FYNNEI. This CDR3 has 12 amino acids. Using a J-beta primer mix together with a sample-barcoded 5' primer, a second PCR was run for about 7 to 12 cycles. TCRdb reanalysed the 5' RACE reads using MiXCR and keeps one entry per CDR3 protein. Of over a million distinct CDR3 sequences listed, 40% to 50% were seen once; the top ten hold 7.9%. The TCR originated in a woman aged 18-30 years in good health. Sequencing was performed on blood. The chain recombines TRBV2 with TRBJ1-2; weak D call: TRBD1 (6 bases). For the CDR3, the DNA is TGTGCTAGTCTAGGGGGGGCCGGTGGCTACACCTTC. Translation: CASLGGAGGYTF. Full variable domain (rest looked up from reference TRBV2 and TRBJ1-2): EPEVTQTPSHQVTQMGQEVILRCVPISNHLYFYWYRQILGQKVEFLVSFYNNEISEKSEIFDDQFSVERPDGSNFTLKIRSTKLEDSAMYFCASLGGAGGYTFGSGTRLTVV.